This passage covers 17 T cell receptor beta chains from one sample sequenced in a study of T cells in narcolepsy. TCRdb's copy holds only in-frame clones and misses some; the assay was immunoSEQ multiplex PCR. The table shows about 25,000 clones, with 84% occurring only once. Material for sequencing was CD45RA- memory CD4+ T cells from PBMCs. These TCRs come from a human donor with narcolepsy.

This chain links TRBV19 with TRBJ2-2, with 10 bases aligning to TRBD2. This CDR3 is 15 amino acids long. Trimming cost V 4 bases and J 4 bases; bases outside gene matches: 3. Germline loops: CDR1 LNHDA, CDR2 SQIVND (reference sequence). The CDR3 loop is CASSTSGRGTGELFF. As DNA, the CDR3 is TGTGCCAGTAGTACAAGCGGGAGGGGCACCGGGGAGCTGTTTTTT.

The chain has TRBV19 and TRBJ1-2; 8 bases are shared with TRBD1. Trimming cost V 4 bases and J 4 bases; bases outside gene matches: 2. The length of the CDR3 is 13 residues. Germline CDR1 and CDR2: LNHDA and SQIVND (reference sequence). In DNA, the CDR3 is TGTGCCAGTAGTAAAGGGACAGGCTATGGCTACACCTTC. Translating gives CASSKGTGYGYTF.

The chain links TRBV5-4 to TRBJ2-1, with D unclear. Germline CDR1 and CDR2: SGHNT and YYREEE (reference sequence). This CDR3 has 17 amino acids. Trimming shortened V by 1 base and J by 3 bases, and 17 bases separated the two germline ends. CDR3 in DNA: TGTGCCAGCAGCTTGATTTTAGGAGAGTCTGGCTACAATGAGCAGTTCTTC. As protein: CASSLILGESGYNEQFF.

This sequence joins TRBV6-5 and TRBJ2-7; 7 nucleotides agree with TRBD1. Germline lookup yields CDR1 MNHEY and CDR2 SVGAGI. The trim removed 4 bases at V and 3 bases at J, leaving 6 bases unmatched. This CDR3 is built from 14 residues. The CDR3 DNA sequence: TGTGCCAGCAGTTTTTCCCGGGACAGCTACGAGCAGTACTTC. This gives the protein CASSFSRDSYEQYF.

The V and J genes are TRBV6-1 and TRBJ1-3; D might be TRBD1 (6 bases). Germline CDR1 and CDR2: MNHNS and SASEGT. This CDR3 has 16 amino acids. Deletions cut 4 bases from V and 2 bases from J, with 15 bases between. The CDR3 loop is CASSASPGHAGNTIYF. CDR3 in DNA: TGTGCCAGCAGTGCAAGCCCGGGACACGCTGGAAACACCATATATTTT.

V usage is TRBV18 and J usage is TRBJ1-1; D ambiguous. Germline lookup yields CDR1 KGHSH and CDR2 LQKENI. The germline V and J ends were trimmed by 2 bases and 1 base, with 5 bases remaining between them. The length of the CDR3 is 13 residues. CDR3 residues: CASSPGQNTEAFF. Written as DNA, the CDR3 is TGTGCCAGCTCACCAGGCCAGAACACTGAAGCTTTCTTT.

In its sample, this clone was seen a few times. The chain is built from TRBV7-2 and TRBJ2-7; D possibly matches TRBD1 or TRBD2 (5 bases each). Germline V gene sequence: CDR1 SGHTA, CDR2 FQGNSA. Between the trimmed V and J ends, which lost 2 bases and 6 bases, there was a span of 17 bases. The CDR3 is 15 residues long. The CDR3 reads CASSLRTGLGREQYF. The CDR3 DNA sequence: TGTGCCAGCAGCTTAAGGACTGGGCTGGGACGCGAGCAGTACTTC.

The chain combines TRBV11-3 with TRBJ2-3; 8 positions match TRBD1. This CDR3 has 14 amino acids. J was trimmed by 3 bases and V by 5 bases; bases with no gene match: 4. The germline CDR1 and CDR2 sequences are SGHNT and YENEEA. The CDR3 loop is CASSRGQVTDTQYF. The DNA of the CDR3 is TGTGCCAGCAGCCGGGGACAGGTTACAGATACGCAGTATTTT.

The gene calls are TRBV19 and TRBJ2-7; 8 bases align to TRBD2. Germline assignment: CDR1 LNHDA and CDR2 SQIVND (reference sequence). J lost 0 bases, V lost 5 bases, and 15 bases had no gene match. CDR3 length equals 18 residues. CDR3 sequence: CASSQRESGNWASYEQYF. For the CDR3, the DNA is TGTGCCAGTAGTCAGCGGGAGTCAGGAAATTGGGCCTCCTACGAGCAGTACTTC.

The V call is TRBV27, the J call TRBJ1-2; D might be TRBD1 (5 bases). The CDR3 is 12 residues long. The V end lost 7 bases, the J end lost 5 bases, and 11 bases lay between the germline ends. Germline V gene data show CDR1 as MNHEY and CDR2 as SMNVEV (reference sequence). As DNA, the CDR3 is TGTGCCAGCATGGGGGAAGGGTATGGCTACACCTTC. This gives the protein CASMGEGYGYTF.

The CDR3 bases are TGTGCCAGTAGTGACAGGGCTAATTCACCCCTCCACTTT. Protein product: CASSDRANSPLHF. V usage is TRBV19 and J usage is TRBJ1-6; 7 nucleotides align to TRBD1. From germline, CDR1 is LNHDA and CDR2 SQIVND (reference sequence). This CDR3 is 13 amino acids long. V dropped 5 bases and J dropped 6; count of bases not matched to a gene: 1.

The chain recombines TRBV5-1 with TRBJ2-7; maybe TRBD2 (5 bases). Germline assignment: CDR1 SGHRS and CDR2 YFSETQ. V lost 0 bases and J 1 base, leaving 20 bases between the germline ends. The CDR3 loop spans 18 amino acids. The CDR3 sequence is CASSLAYNGRVQSYEQYF. The CDR3 DNA reads as TGCGCCAGCAGCTTGGCCTATAACGGGCGGGTACAATCCTACGAGCAGTACTTC.

The V and J genes are TRBV18 and TRBJ2-1; 11 bases align to TRBD2. Unmatched junction bases numbered 6, after V lost 5 bases and J lost 6 bases. The V gene's germline CDR1 is KGHSH and CDR2 LQKENI. The CDR3 is 15 amino acids. The CDR3 DNA follows: TGTGCCAGCTCATCGACTAGCGGGATGGGCAATGAGCAGTTCTTC. This sequence encodes CASSSTSGMGNEQFF.

The table lists this clone with a few counts. The V gene is TRBV19, the J gene TRBJ1-5, with TRBD1 identical over 8 bases. J was trimmed by 7 bases and V by 8 bases; bases with no gene match: 10. The CDR3 totals 14 residues. Germline V gives CDR1 LNHDA, CDR2 SQIVND (reference sequence). CDR3 DNA sequence: TGTGCCAGTGGTGGCCAGGGGGCATGGCAGCCCCAGCATTTT. Protein: CASGGQGAWQPQHF.

The chain is built from TRBV10-3 and TRBJ2-1, with 9 bases identical to TRBD2. The CDR3 covers 17 residues. Germline V lookup: CDR1 ENHRY, CDR2 SYGVKD. The trim removed 2 bases at V and 7 bases at J, leaving 12 bases unmatched. This CDR3 reads CAISEPKGGGVLNEQFF. CDR3 DNA sequence: TGTGCCATCAGTGAGCCTAAGGGCGGGGGGGTTCTGAATGAGCAGTTCTTC.

The rearrangement uses TRBV7-2 and TRBJ1-2, with D tentatively TRBD1 (6 bases). Trimming shortened V by 5 bases and J by 7 bases, and 14 bases separated the two germline ends. The CDR3 covers 13 residues. From germline, CDR1 is SGHTA and CDR2 FQGNSA. CDR3 loop: CASSAHRVPGYTF. CDR3 coding DNA: TGTGCCAGCAGCGCCCACAGGGTACCTGGCTACACCTTC. Supplemented by reference TRBV7-2 and TRBJ1-2, the full variable domain reads GAGVSQSPSNKVTEKGKDVELRCDPISGHTALYWYRQSLGQGLEFLIYFQGNSAPDKSGLPSDRFSAERTGGSVSTLTIQRTQQEDSAVYLCASSAHRVPGYTFGSGTRLTVV.

The V gene is TRBV28, the J gene TRBJ2-4; D is possibly TRBD1 (5 bases). From germline, CDR1 is MDHEN and CDR2 SYDVKM. Trimming left V 7 bases short and J 5 bases short, with 12 bases between. The CDR3 loop spans 13 amino acids. CDR3: CASKIRQQNIQYF. CDR3 coding DNA: TGTGCCAGCAAAATAAGACAGCAAAACATTCAGTACTTC.